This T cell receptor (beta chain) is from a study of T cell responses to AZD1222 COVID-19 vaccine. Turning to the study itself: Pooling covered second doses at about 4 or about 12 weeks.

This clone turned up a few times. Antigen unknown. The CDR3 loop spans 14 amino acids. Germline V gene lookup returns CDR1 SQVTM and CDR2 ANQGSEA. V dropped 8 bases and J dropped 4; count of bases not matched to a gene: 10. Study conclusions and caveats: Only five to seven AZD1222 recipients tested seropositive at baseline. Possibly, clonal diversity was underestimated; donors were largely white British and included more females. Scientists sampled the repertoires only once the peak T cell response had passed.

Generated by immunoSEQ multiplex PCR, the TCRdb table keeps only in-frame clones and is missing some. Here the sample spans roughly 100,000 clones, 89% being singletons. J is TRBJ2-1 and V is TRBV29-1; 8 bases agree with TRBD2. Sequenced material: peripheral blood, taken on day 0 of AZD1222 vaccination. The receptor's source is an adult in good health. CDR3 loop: CSSRGLAGYNEQFF. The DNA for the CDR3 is TGCAGCTCTAGGGGTCTAGCGGGTTACAATGAGCAGTTCTTC.